This T cell receptor beta chain was profiled in a study of pediatric ulcerative colitis. CDR3 length: 14 residues. Germline CDR1 LNHDA, CDR2 SQIVND (reference sequence). The V gene lost 5 bases and the J gene lost 9 bases, with 17 bases spanning the gap. Study-wide results and limits: Blood-rectal clonal overlap within each person was significantly higher in ulcerative colitis patients than controls. Repertoires came from total lymphocyte DNA, so rare subsets like regulatory T cells may be missed. In rectum, acute severe colitis had expanded clones and less diversity. Some T cells in rectal biopsies may come from blood, especially with overt colitis.

Sequencing was performed with immunoSEQ multiplex PCR; in TCRdb, only in-frame clones are kept and a portion is missing. The data show 10,000 to 13,000 clones, 80% to 90% seen once. Note on this clone: Its antigen is undetermined.

The rectum was sampled with one to two pinch biopsies at colonoscopy. The TCR sequence derives from a girl aged 5-17 years who was a control in a study of pediatric ulcerative colitis. The sample comprised gut tissue. The chain is built from TRBV19 and TRBJ1-5, with D possibly matching TRBD1 (5 bases). The CDR3 here is CASSPPGPRGPQHF. CDR3 DNA sequence: TGTGCCAGTAGTCCGCCGGGACCCCGGGGGCCCCAGCATTTT.